This T cell receptor beta chain came from a study of blood T cell repertoires in COVID-19. Overall study context: T cells, B-cell-depleted T cells, or PBMCs provided the cDNA or gDNA that served as material.

Sequencing used immunoSEQ multiplex PCR; TCRdb keeps in-frame clones, though not all of them. This sample has under 110,000 clones, with 76% found just once. This CDR3 has 18 amino acids. The J gene is TRBJ2-7, the V gene TRBV21-1; the table names TRBD1, a call not compared with the DNA. TRBV21-1 is shown as a pseudogene. Sequenced: peripheral blood. The source of this sequence is a man older than 75 with COVID-19, enrolled during active disease. The CDR3 here is CASSNTDRPISYVWGQYF. The CDR3 region has the DNA TGTGCCAGCAGCAACACGGACAGACCTATCTCCTACGTTTGGGGGCAGTACTTC.